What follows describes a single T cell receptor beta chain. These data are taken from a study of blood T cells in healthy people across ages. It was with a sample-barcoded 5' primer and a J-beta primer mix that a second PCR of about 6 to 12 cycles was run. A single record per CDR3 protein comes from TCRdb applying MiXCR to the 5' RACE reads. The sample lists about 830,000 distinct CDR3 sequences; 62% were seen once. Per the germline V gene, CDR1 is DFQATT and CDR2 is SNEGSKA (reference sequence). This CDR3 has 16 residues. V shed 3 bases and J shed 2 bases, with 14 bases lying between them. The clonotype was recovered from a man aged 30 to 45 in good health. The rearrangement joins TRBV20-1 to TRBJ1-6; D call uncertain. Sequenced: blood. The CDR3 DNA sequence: TGCAGTGCTAGGGACCGGACTGCTCCCTATAATTCACCCCTCCACTTT. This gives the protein CSARDRTAPYNSPLHF.